The 11 T cell receptor beta chains below come from one sample, sequenced in a study of T-cell memory formation after mild COVID-19. A single record per CDR3 protein comes from TCRdb applying MiXCR to the 5' RACE reads. The top ten clones hold 20% to 25% of a sample with hundreds of thousands of distinct CDR3 sequences, more than 15% of them seen once. The specimen was PBMCs or a T cell subset sorted from them (not recorded which). These TCRs come from a man younger than 35 who had mild COVID-19 (a few samples of this study predate the infection). Cell type and time point are not known.

The chain has TRBV19 and TRBJ1-1; D might be TRBD1 (5 bases). The CDR3 is made up of 13 amino acids. V shed 3 bases and J shed 1 base, with 6 bases lying between them. The germline CDR1 and CDR2 sequences are LNHDA and SQIVND (reference sequence). The CDR3 is CASSIGTNTEAFF. As DNA, the CDR3 is TGTGCCAGTAGTATCGGGACGAACACTGAAGCTTTCTTT.

The chain is built from TRBV9 and TRBJ1-2; perhaps TRBD1 as D (5 bases). CDR1 is SGDLS, CDR2 YYNGEE, per germline. There are 15 residues in the CDR3. V was pared by 3 bases and J by 1 base, with 13 bases between. CDR3 coding DNA: TGTGCCAGCAGCGCCGGAGACAGATATAACTATGGCTACACCTTC. This sequence encodes CASSAGDRYNYGYTF.

J is TRBJ2-3 and V is TRBV7-6, with 8 bases fitting TRBD2. J was trimmed by 2 bases and V by 1 base; bases with no gene match: 5. This CDR3 region has 16 residues. Germline lookup yields CDR1 SGHVS and CDR2 FNYEAQ. CDR3 amino acids: CASSLGRGALTDTQYF. In DNA form, the CDR3 reads TGTGCCAGCAGCTTAGGGCGGGGGGCCCTCACAGATACGCAGTATTTT.

The CDR3 bases are TGTGCCAGCAAAAAACCGGGACAGGGGAACTACGAGCAGTACTTC. Encoded protein: CASKKPGQGNYEQYF. The V and J genes are TRBV6-6 and TRBJ2-7, with 10 bases aligning to TRBD1. V shed 7 bases and J 3 bases; nucleotides not matched to a gene: 9. This CDR3 comprises 15 residues. Germline lookup yields CDR1 MNHNY and CDR2 SVGAGI (reference sequence).

This clonotype has more than one count but fewer than ten. The chain is built from TRBV4-1 and TRBJ1-1; D is uncertain. Germline assignment: CDR1 MGHRA and CDR2 YSYEKL. The CDR3 extends over 15 amino acids. The V gene lost 0 bases and the J gene lost 4 bases, with 12 bases spanning the gap. This CDR3 is CASSQDLTGSTEAFF. The DNA of the CDR3 is TGCGCCAGCAGCCAAGATCTGACCGGGAGCACTGAAGCTTTCTTT.

V and J are TRBV18 and TRBJ2-7; 8 bases are a match to TRBD1. J gave up 5 bases and V 5 bases, and 11 bases lay outside the gene matches. This CDR3 comprises 15 residues. CDR1 is KGHSH and CDR2 is LQKENI in the germline V gene. For the CDR3, the DNA is TGTGCCAGCTCATCCACAGGACAGGGAAGGGACGAGCAGTACTTC. Its protein is CASSSTGQGRDEQYF.

The chain recombines TRBV2 with TRBJ2-2; D perhaps matches TRBD2 (7 bases). Germline V gene data show CDR1 as SNHLY and CDR2 as FYNNEI. The CDR3 is made up of 16 amino acids. The V and J ends lost 2 bases and 7 bases respectively, with 17 bases between them. The CDR3 bases are TGTGCCAGCAGTGAACCTAACGGGGGGCTAATCGGGGAGCTGTTTTTT. It encodes CASSEPNGGLIGELFF.

This clonotype was found a few times. V is TRBV7-9 and J is TRBJ1-2; D not resolved. V lost 2 bases to trimming and J lost 9 bases, with 16 bases between them. This CDR3 has 14 amino acids. Germline V gives CDR1 SEHNR, CDR2 FQNEAQ (reference sequence). The DNA of the CDR3 is TGTGCCAGCAGCTTACTGGTAATCAAAGGTAGCTACACCTTC. Translated: CASSLLVIKGSYTF.

Comment on this clonotype: One end of the junction does not line up with germline, which may come from a read error. The CDR3: CASSPGQRTGELFF. The CDR3 DNA reads TGTGCTAGCAGCCCAGGACAGCGAACCGGGGAGCTGTTTTTT. The chain is built from TRBV7-7 and TRBJ2-2; perhaps TRBD1 as D (6 bases). Germline V gene lookup returns CDR1 SSHAT and CDR2 FNYEAQ (reference sequence). This CDR3 is 14 amino acids long. The complete variable domain, with remaining parts taken from reference TRBV7-7 and TRBJ2-2, reads GAGVSQSPRYKVTKRGQDVTLRCDPISSHATLYWYQQALGQGPEFLTYFNYEAQPDKSGLPSDRFSAERPEGSISTLTIQRTEQRDSAMYRCASSPGQRTGELFFGEGSRLTVL.

This rearrangement joins TRBV2 to TRBJ1-5; D gene uncertain. The CDR3 has 14 amino acids. Trimming removed 6 bases at V and 5 bases at J, with 14 bases between. Germline loops: CDR1 SNHLY, CDR2 FYNNEI. CDR3 in DNA: TGTGCCAGCAGCCCGGTTGGCAAAGATCAGCCCCAGCATTTT. It yields the protein CASSPVGKDQPQHF.

This clonotype was observed at least ten times. V and J are TRBV7-9 and TRBJ2-3; 13 nucleotides agree with TRBD2. Germline V gene lookup returns CDR1 SEHNR and CDR2 FQNEAQ (reference sequence). V dropped 5 bases and J dropped 2; count of bases not matched to a gene: 7. The CDR3 has 17 amino acids. The CDR3: CASSPGTSGALTDTQYF. The CDR3 bases are TGTGCCAGCAGCCCGGGGACTAGCGGGGCGCTCACAGATACGCAGTATTTT.